The 29 T cell receptor beta chains presented below share a single source sample, sequenced in a study of T cell responses to AZD1222 COVID-19 vaccine. Repertoires were generated with immunoSEQ multiplex PCR, while TCRdb's copy carries only in-frame clones and drops some. The sample shows more than 85,000 clones, around nine tenths of them seen only once. The sample in question was peripheral blood, obtained 28 days after the second AZD1222 dose. The receptor source for this set is an adult who received the AZD1222 COVID-19 vaccine.

The V gene is TRBV2, the J gene TRBJ1-5; D ambiguous. This CDR3 has 12 residues. V shed 3 bases and J shed 8 bases, with 8 bases lying between them. Germline CDR1 is SNHLY and CDR2 is FYNNEI. The CDR3 nucleotides read TGTGCCAGCAGTGATCGACTGAAGCCCCAGCATTTT. Its translation: CASSDRLKPQHF. The full variable domain, rest sourced from reference TRBV2 and TRBJ1-5, is EPEVTQTPSHQVTQMGQEVILRCVPISNHLYFYWYRQILGQKVEFLVSFYNNEISEKSEIFDDQFSVERPDGSNFTLKIRSTKLEDSAMYFCASSDRLKPQHFGDGTRLSIL.

This clone was found once. The V gene is TRBV25-1, the J gene TRBJ1-1; possible D gene TRBD1, 6 bases. The CDR3 contains 12 residues. Germline V CDR1 and CDR2: MGHDK, SYGVNS. The germline V and J ends were trimmed by 6 bases and 5 bases, with 10 bases remaining between them. The CDR3 reads CASSEQGTEAFF. Here the CDR3 DNA reads TGTGCCAGCAGCGAACAGGGAACTGAAGCTTTCTTT.

This clone was observed a single time. This chain connects TRBV19 to TRBJ1-1; D not certain. This CDR3 spans 14 amino acids. The V gene lost 2 bases and the J gene lost 1 base, with 8 bases spanning the gap. Germline CDR1 is LNHDA and CDR2 is SQIVND (reference sequence). As DNA, the CDR3 is TGTGCCAGTAGTATATGGAGCACGAACACTGAAGCTTTCTTT. Protein: CASSIWSTNTEAFF.

V usage is TRBV6-1 and J usage is TRBJ1-4, with a tentative D call TRBD1 (6 bases). Germline V gene data show CDR1 as MNHNS and CDR2 as SASEGT. CDR3 length equals 15 residues. V was shortened by 1 base and J by 7 bases, with 13 bases between the two germline ends. Here the CDR3 reads CASSEGSRGREKLFF. As DNA, the CDR3 is TGTGCCAGCAGTGAAGGGTCCCGGGGGCGTGAAAAACTGTTTTTT.

This chain connects TRBV12-3 or TRBV12-4 to TRBJ1-1; D unclear. Trimming took 2 bases from V and 7 from J, leaving 11 bases between them. The length of the CDR3 is 13 residues. This CDR3 is CASSLLGAGEAFF. Written as DNA, the CDR3 is TGTGCCAGCAGTTTATTGGGAGCAGGTGAAGCTTTCTTT.

The genes are TRBV5-1 and TRBJ1-1; TRBD1 matches 7 bases. The ends lost 4 bases at V and 1 base at J; junction bases unmatched: 4. In germline, CDR1 is SGHRS, CDR2 YFSETQ. The CDR3 is 14 residues long. The CDR3 region is CASSVGTANTEAFF. The CDR3 DNA follows: TGCGCCAGCAGCGTAGGGACAGCGAACACTGAAGCTTTCTTT. Full variable domain (outside the CDR3, taken from reference TRBV5-1 and TRBJ1-1): KAGVTQTPRYLIKTRGQQVTLSCSPISGHRSVSWYQQTPGQGLQFLFEYFSETQRNKGNFPGRFSGRQFSNSRSEMNVSTLELGDSALYLCASSVGTANTEAFFGQGTRLTVV.

V and J are TRBV3-1 (or the pseudogene TRBV3-2) and TRBJ1-2, with TRBD1 matching over 9 bases. V trimming: 2 bases; J trimming: 5 bases; junction bases outside the gene matches: 6. The V gene's germline CDR1 is LGHDT and CDR2 YNNKEL (reference sequence). The length of the CDR3 is 15 residues. The CDR3 region is CASSQTGGALYGYTF. The CDR3, as DNA: TGTGCCAGCAGCCAAACAGGGGGCGCTTTGTATGGCTACACCTTC.

This rearrangement joins TRBV28 to TRBJ1-1, with unresolved D. Germline values: CDR1 MDHEN, CDR2 SYDVKM. V shed 5 bases and J shed 1 base, with 11 bases lying between them. There are 14 residues in the CDR3. The CDR3 loop is CASSPTDWNTEAFF. Written as DNA, the CDR3 is TGTGCCAGCAGTCCTACTGACTGGAACACTGAAGCTTTCTTT.

The chain employs TRBV19 and TRBJ2-3, with D tentatively TRBD1 or TRBD2 (6 bases each). Trimming removed 5 bases from V and 6 bases from J, with 12 bases in between. Germline V lookup: CDR1 LNHDA, CDR2 SQIVND (reference sequence). CDR3 length equals 13 residues. CDR3 DNA sequence: TGTGCCAGTAGTCCCCGGAGGGGGGATACGCAGTATTTT. Amino acids: CASSPRRGDTQYF.

V usage is TRBV11-2 and J usage is TRBJ1-2, with D maybe TRBD1 (6 bases). The V gene's germline CDR1 is SGHAT and CDR2 FQNNGV. The CDR3 runs to 14 residues. The V end lost 4 bases, the J end lost 3 bases, and 12 bases lay between the germline ends. The CDR3 reads CASSSNREDYGYTF. The CDR3 DNA follows: TGTGCCAGCAGCTCCAACAGGGAGGACTATGGCTACACCTTC.

V gene TRBV14 combines with J gene TRBJ2-2, with D perhaps matching TRBD1 (6 bases). V gave up 2 bases and J gave up 5 bases, with 6 bases separating them. This CDR3 has 13 residues. Germline V gene sequence: CDR1 SGHDN, CDR2 FVKESK. The CDR3 loop reads CASSQQGTGELFF. CDR3 DNA: TGTGCCAGCAGCCAACAGGGGACCGGGGAGCTGTTTTTT.

The chain links TRBV30 to TRBJ2-1; D unresolved. V shed 2 bases and J shed 5 bases, with 4 bases lying between them. This CDR3 has 11 amino acids. The germline V gene encodes CDR1 GTSNPN and CDR2 SVGIG (reference sequence). DNA for the CDR3: TGTGCCTGGAGTTATAACAATGAGCAGTTCTTC. This sequence encodes CAWSYNNEQFF.

Only a few counts were recorded for this clone. The rearrangement links TRBV4-2 to TRBJ2-1; the D gene is possibly TRBD2 (5 bases). The ends were cut back, 4 bases at V and 6 bases at J, with 13 bases in the middle. This CDR3 has 14 amino acids. CDR1 and CDR2 from the germline V gene are LGHNA and YNFKEQ. The CDR3: CASSPHGVTNEQFF. In DNA form, the CDR3 reads TGTGCCAGCAGCCCGCACGGGGTAACCAATGAGCAGTTCTTC.

The chain uses TRBV5-1 and TRBJ2-1, with TRBD1 identical over 12 bases. The length of the CDR3 is 16 residues. V shed 5 bases and J 7 bases; nucleotides not matched to a gene: 10. The germline gives CDR1 SGHRS, CDR2 YFSETQ. The CDR3 sequence: CASRGQGAKSVNEQFF. The CDR3 DNA sequence: TGCGCCAGCAGGGGACAGGGGGCTAAGAGTGTGAATGAGCAGTTCTTC.

This chain connects TRBV24-1 to TRBJ1-5; the D gene is possibly TRBD1 (6 bases). The V gene lost 4 bases and the J gene lost 4 bases, with 10 bases spanning the gap. The CDR3 has 14 residues. Germline V gene lookup returns CDR1 KGHDR and CDR2 SFDVKD. The CDR3 spells CATSDPGTNQPQHF. The DNA of the CDR3 is TGTGCCACCAGTGACCCCGGGACAAATCAGCCCCAGCATTTT.

The genes are TRBV6-6 and TRBJ2-5; 7 nucleotides line up with TRBD1. The CDR3 contains 15 residues. From germline, CDR1 is MNHNY and CDR2 SVGAGI (reference sequence). V shed 3 bases, J shed 0 bases, and the junction held 4 bases outside the gene matches. CDR3 sequence reads: CASSYGQAYQETQYF. The CDR3 DNA sequence: TGTGCCAGCAGTTATGGACAGGCCTACCAAGAGACCCAGTACTTC.

This clone was seen more than once but under ten times. The chain links TRBV5-6 to TRBJ1-4, with D unresolved. Trimming took off 0 bases at V and 0 bases at J, with 9 bases between the two ends. The CDR3 is made up of 16 amino acids. Per the germline V gene, CDR1 is SGHDT and CDR2 is YYEEEE. DNA of the CDR3: TGTGCCAGCAGCTTGGGGCAGCCCGCAACTAATGAAAAACTGTTTTTT. Its protein is CASSLGQPATNEKLFF.

The V and J genes are TRBV18 and TRBJ2-6, with a tentative D call TRBD1 (6 bases). Germline-derived CDR1 and CDR2 are KGHSH and LQKENI. The length of the CDR3 is 16 residues. V lost 0 bases, J lost 2 bases, and 8 bases lay in between. CDR3 protein: CASSPPSGAGANVLTF. CDR3 coding DNA: TGTGCCAGCTCACCACCGTCAGGGGCTGGGGCCAACGTCCTGACTTTC.

The chain uses TRBV5-1 and TRBJ1-4; D not resolved. There are 14 residues in the CDR3. V was cut by 0 bases and J by 5 bases, with 8 bases left in between. Germline V gives CDR1 SGHRS, CDR2 YFSETQ. The CDR3 DNA reads TGCGCCAGCAGCTTGGACAGTACCAATGAAAAACTGTTTTTT. Its protein product is CASSLDSTNEKLFF.

The V gene is TRBV7-9, the J gene TRBJ1-3, with a tentative D call TRBD1 (6 bases). Germline loops: CDR1 SEHNR, CDR2 FQNEAQ (reference sequence). With 11 bases removed from V and 0 bases from J, the gap between germline ends came to 17 bases. The CDR3 consists of 15 residues. The CDR3 spells CAAGATPSSGNTIYF. The CDR3 region has the DNA TGTGCCGCGGGGGCGACTCCGAGCTCTGGAAACACCATATATTTT.

This chain joins TRBV28 and TRBJ2-3, with a possible D match to TRBD1 (6 bases). The V gene lost 3 bases and the J gene lost 1 base, with 11 bases spanning the gap. Per germline, CDR1 MDHEN and CDR2 SYDVKM. The CDR3 consists of 15 residues. CDR3: CASSFPGERTDTQYF. As DNA, the CDR3 is TGTGCCAGCAGTTTCCCAGGGGAGCGCACAGATACGCAGTATTTT. Full variable domain (remainder filled in from reference TRBV28 and TRBJ2-3): DVKVTQSSRYLVKRTGEKVFLECVQDMDHENMFWYRQDPGLGLRLIYFSYDVKMKEKGDIPEGYSVSREKKERFSLILESASTNQTSMYLCASSFPGERTDTQYFGPGTRLTVL.

The CDR3 reads CASSFLAQSGEKLFF. CDR3 sequence (DNA): TGTGCCAGCAGTTTCCTAGCCCAGTCTGGTGAAAAACTGTTTTTT. V gene TRBV27 combines with J gene TRBJ1-4; D unclear. CDR3 length equals 15 residues. Germline assignment: CDR1 MNHEY and CDR2 SMNVEV (reference sequence). Trimming took 3 bases from V and 7 from J, leaving 15 bases between them.

The CDR3 reads CAISESDRNTEAFF. The CDR3 coding sequence is TGTGCCATCAGTGAGTCGGACAGGAACACTGAAGCTTTCTTT. The genes are TRBV10-3 and TRBJ1-1; possible D gene TRBD1, 6 bases. CDR1 and CDR2 from the germline V gene are ENHRY and SYGVKD. Trimming cost V 0 bases and J 1 base, with 6 bases left between them. The CDR3 spans 14 residues.

This clone was found once. V is TRBV6-5 and J is TRBJ1-1; 9 bases match TRBD1. CDR1 and CDR2 (germline): MNHEY, SVGAGI. The CDR3 contains 14 residues. J lost 5 bases, V lost 6 bases, and 7 bases had no gene match. The CDR3: CASRRGQGVTEAFF. The CDR3 nucleotides read TGTGCCAGCAGGCGGGGACAGGGCGTTACTGAAGCTTTCTTT.

The chain joins TRBV6-6 to TRBJ1-4, with unresolved D. V lost 6 bases and J 1 base, leaving 12 bases between the germline ends. This CDR3 is 15 amino acids long. CDR1 is MNHNY, CDR2 SVGAGI, per germline (reference sequence). The chain's CDR3 is CASRAWTETNEKLFF. The DNA of the CDR3 is TGTGCCAGCAGGGCCTGGACGGAAACTAATGAAAAACTGTTTTTT.

A single count supports this clone. This chain connects TRBV18 to TRBJ1-1; no reliable D call. Deletions cut 3 bases from V and 6 bases from J, with 11 bases between. CDR3 length: 13 residues. From germline, CDR1 is KGHSH and CDR2 LQKENI. In DNA, the CDR3 is TGTGCCAGCTCACCTTATGACGGCGCTGAAGCTTTCTTT. Translated, it gives CASSPYDGAEAFF.

The J gene is TRBJ2-2, the V gene TRBV24-1, with 7 bases identical to TRBD1. The J segment lost 6 bases and the V segment lost 7 bases, leaving 10 bases of the junction unmatched. This CDR3 spans 15 amino acids. CDR1 and CDR2 (germline): KGHDR, SFDVKD. The DNA of the CDR3 is TGTGCCACCAGGCTCTCCGGGACAGACTCCGGGGAGCTGTTTTTT. This encodes CATRLSGTDSGELFF.

This rearrangement joins TRBV7-9 to TRBJ1-2; no clear D. Germline CDR1 reads SEHNR; CDR2 reads FQNEAQ (reference sequence). CDR3 length equals 12 residues. V lost 0 bases to trimming and J lost 8 bases, with 7 bases between them. The CDR3 DNA reads TGTGCCAGCAGCTTAGCACGTAGCGGCTACACCTTC. Translation gives CASSLARSGYTF.

J is TRBJ2-5 and V is TRBV5-4; 7 nucleotides line up with TRBD2. Trimming cost V 2 bases and J 0 bases; bases outside gene matches: 4. The germline gives CDR1 SGHNT, CDR2 YYREEE (reference sequence). The CDR3 runs to 15 residues. The DNA of the CDR3 is TGTGCCAGCAGCTTTGGGGGGGGGTACCAAGAGACCCAGTACTTC. Translated, it gives CASSFGGGYQETQYF.